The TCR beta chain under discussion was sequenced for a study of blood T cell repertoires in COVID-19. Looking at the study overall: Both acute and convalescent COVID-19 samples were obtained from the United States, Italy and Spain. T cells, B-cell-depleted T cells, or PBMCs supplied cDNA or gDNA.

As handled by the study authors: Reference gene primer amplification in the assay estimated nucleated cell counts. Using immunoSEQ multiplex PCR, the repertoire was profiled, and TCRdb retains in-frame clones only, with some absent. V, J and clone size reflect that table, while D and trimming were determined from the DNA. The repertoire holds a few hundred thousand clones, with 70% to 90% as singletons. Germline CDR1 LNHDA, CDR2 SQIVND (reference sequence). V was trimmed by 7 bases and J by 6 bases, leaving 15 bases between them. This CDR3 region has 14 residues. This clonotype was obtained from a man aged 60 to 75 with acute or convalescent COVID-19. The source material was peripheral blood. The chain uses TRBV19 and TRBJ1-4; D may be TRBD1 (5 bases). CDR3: CASTLTGLDEKLFF. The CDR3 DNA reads TGTGCCAGTACCCTCACAGGTCTGGATGAAAAACTGTTTTTT. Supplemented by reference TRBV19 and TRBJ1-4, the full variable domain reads DGGITQSPKYLFRKEGQNVTLSCEQNLNHDAMYWYRQDPGQGLRLIYYSQIVNDFQKGDIAEGYSVSREKKESFPLTVTSAQKNPTAFYLCASTLTGLDEKLFFGSGTQLSVL.